The 5 T cell receptor beta chains in this list originate from one sample, sequenced in a study of identical twins. TCRdb re-called the 5' RACE reads with MiXCR, one entry per CDR3 protein. The data hold approximately 630,000 distinct CDR3 sequences, with just over 7% observed a single time. These same records also appear under a second study, on yellow fever vaccine responses in identical twins.

Sequencing was carried out using PBMCs. Receptors were obtained from a woman between 18 and 30 years old in good health.

This clonotype was counted at least ten times. The chain uses TRBV29-1 and TRBJ2-7; 8 bases line up with TRBD2. Trimming cost V 7 bases and J 4 bases; bases outside gene matches: 12. The CDR3 sequence is 14 residues long. Germline V lookup: CDR1 SQVTM, CDR2 ANQGSEA. For the CDR3, the DNA is TGCAGCGCATGTTCGGGAGGGGATGGTTACGAGCAGTACTTC. It is translated as CSACSGGDGYEQYF.

This clonotype was observed a few times. CDR3 sequence (DNA): TGCGCCAGCAGTCTACGACAGCACACTGAAGCTTTCTTT. Protein product: CASSLRQHTEAFF. This chain links TRBV5-1 with TRBJ1-1; possibly TRBD1 for D (5 bases). The CDR3 is 13 amino acids. The V end lost 5 bases, the J end lost 3 bases, and 11 bases lay between the germline ends. CDR1 is SGHRS, CDR2 YFSETQ, per germline. The whole variable domain, remainder taken from reference TRBV5-1 and TRBJ1-1, is KAGVTQTPRYLIKTRGQQVTLSCSPISGHRSVSWYQQTPGQGLQFLFEYFSETQRNKGNFPGRFSGRQFSNSRSEMNVSTLELGDSALYLCASSLRQHTEAFFGQGTRLTVV.

The chain recombines TRBV5-1 with TRBJ2-1; 7 nucleotides line up with TRBD2. The CDR3 is 15 amino acids. J was trimmed by 4 bases and V by 4 bases; bases with no gene match: 8. Germline CDR1 and CDR2: SGHRS and YFSETQ. CDR3 bases: TGCGCCAGCAGCGGACTAGTCGGGACTTACAATGAGCAGTTCTTC. This translates into CASSGLVGTYNEQFF.

This clonotype has a count of ten or more. Here the CDR3 reads CSARDQGRTTEAFF. CDR3 nucleotide sequence: TGCAGTGCTAGAGATCAGGGAAGAACCACTGAAGCTTTCTTT. V gene TRBV20-1 combines with J gene TRBJ1-1, with a possible D match to TRBD1 (5 bases). Germline V gene sequence: CDR1 DFQATT, CDR2 SNEGSKA (reference sequence). The CDR3 covers 14 residues. V dropped 0 bases and J dropped 4 bases, with 12 bases sitting between them.

This clonotype was observed many times. The chain recombines TRBV7-2 with TRBJ2-2; D unresolved. The CDR3 sequence is 12 residues long. V was cut by 1 base and J by 6 bases, with 3 bases left in between. Germline V gives CDR1 SGHTA, CDR2 FQGNSA. CDR3: CASSLGAGELFF. The CDR3, as DNA: TGTGCCAGCAGCTTAGGGGCCGGGGAGCTGTTTTTT.